This record concerns one T cell receptor (beta chain) sequence. Method: immunoSEQ multiplex PCR; TCRdb's copy keeps in-frame clones and lacks some. The sample has about 40,000 clones; about 91% are singletons. Trimming cost V 4 bases and J 5 bases, with 14 bases left between them. The CDR3 contains 14 residues. Germline lookup yields CDR1 SGHAT and CDR2 FQNNGV. These data originate in a study of ipilimumab plus nivolumab after autologous stem cell transplantation. Ipilimumab, 1 mg/kg, started 14 to 28 days after autologous transplant. This sample comprised PBMCs, obtained in a trial of ipilimumab plus nivolumab as post-transplant consolidation. This clonotype originated in a male donor with multiple myeloma. The chain has TRBV11-2 and TRBJ2-5, with D possibly TRBD1 on 7 matching bases. The DNA for the CDR3 is TGTGCCAGCAGCTCAGGGGGGACCTACGAGACCCAGTACTTC. It specifies CASSSGGTYETQYF.